This TCR beta chain was recovered during a study of regulatory T cells in long-lasting Graves disease. The V end was cut by 3 bases, the J end by 5 bases, with 14 bases between. Germline loops: CDR1 SGHRS, CDR2 YFSETQ. This CDR3 is 14 amino acids long. As to time point: newly diagnosed GD, antithyroid drugs for less than 3 months. The TCR library was made from RNA that had been extracted from PBMCs in TRIzol. Study-wide results and caveats: Persistent Graves' patients showed reduced TCR diversity versus newly diagnosed patients. Persistent patients shared more public clonotypes (roughly 2,800) than new patients (about 930).

About this clonotype: Its specificity is unknown.

Arm-PCR of CDR3 regions and iRepertoire HTBI primers were the basis on which TCR beta libraries were built. TCRdb ran MiXCR on the multiplex PCR reads and lists one entry per CDR3 protein. The profile shows about 420,000 distinct CDR3 sequences, about 15% of them singletons. This same sample was also part of a study on T cells in Graves' hyperthyroidism and ophthalmopathy. That work contributes: Clinical symptoms, serum thyroxine, TRAb, thyroid ultrasound and orbital computed tomography established diagnosis.

This chain uses TRBV5-1 with TRBJ2-5; a weak D match, TRBD1 (6 bases). This clonotype was sampled from a woman under 30 with Graves disease. This material consisted of peripheral blood mononuclear cells (PBMCs), taken at new diagnosis, from a patient treated with antithyroid drugs. The CDR3 DNA follows: TGCGCCAGCAGCTCTGCAAGGACAGTGGAGACCCAGTACTTC. It translates to CASSSARTVETQYF.